Listed below are T cell receptor beta chains from one sample, sequenced in a study of OX40 agonist ivuxolimab in advanced cancers. Produced via immunoSEQ multiplex PCR; TCRdb's table is partial and in-frame only. The repertoire holds tens of thousands of clones, 84% seen once, with 6.5% to 8% in the top ten. The specimen comprised CD4+ or CD8+ T cells sorted from blood, sampled in a trial of the OX40 agonist ivuxolimab. These receptors were collected from an adult with an advanced solid tumor such as melanoma, head and neck, liver or kidney cancer. The CDR3 runs from the conserved cysteine through the conserved F or W. A D gene is named only where the DNA matches it firmly. Not all rows give a size; the values are once, few, many and, for expanded clones, a class.

j_call clone_size v_call d_call cdr3_aa cdr3_nt
TRBJ2-7 - TRBV6-1 - CASRRDASSYEQYF TGTGCCAGCAGACGGGACGCGAGCTCCTACGAGCAGTACTTC
TRBJ2-1 - TRBV15 - CATSRTGRARGDNEQFF TGTGCCACCAGCAGAACGGGTAGGGCTCGAGGGGACAATGAGCAGTTCTTC
TRBJ2-1 - TRBV12-5 - CASGLVRLGRNYNEQFF TGTGCTAGTGGTTTGGTACGGTTGGGACGGAACTACAATGAGCAGTTCTTC
TRBJ1-1 - TRBV7-9 - CASRAPNTEAFF TGTGCCAGCCGGGCGCCGAACACTGAAGCTTTCTTT
TRBJ1-2 - TRBV2 - CASRESYGYTF TGTGCCAGCAGGGAAAGCTATGGCTACACCTTC
TRBJ2-2 few TRBV13 - CASTPDIITNTGELFF TGTGCCAGCACCCCTGACATCATTACTAACACCGGGGAGCTGTTTTTT
TRBJ2-7 - TRBV7-9 - CASSRGAQGRYEQYF TGTGCCAGCAGCCGGGGGGCCCAGGGGCGGTACGAGCAGTACTTC
TRBJ1-2 - TRBV30 - CAWSAANYGYTF TGTGCCTGGAGTGCCGCTAACTATGGCTACACCTTC
TRBJ1-1 - TRBV2 - CASSGRFTEAFF TGTGCCAGCAGTGGTAGGTTCACTGAAGCTTTCTTT
TRBJ1-3 many TRBV9 - CASSPGGTSGNTIYF TGTGCCAGCAGCCCCGGGGGAACCTCTGGAAACACCATATATTTT
TRBJ2-5 - TRBV6-1 - CASSVGGETQYF TGTGCCAGCAGTGTAGGTGGGGAGACCCAGTACTTC
TRBJ1-4 once TRBV11-2 - CASSLTAGENEKLFF TGTGCCAGCAGCTTAACGGCAGGGGAAAATGAAAAACTGTTTTTT
TRBJ2-7 - TRBV7-6 - CASSVGPNTPGTVYEQYF TGTGCCAGCAGCGTGGGACCCAATACACCAGGGACCGTCTACGAGCAGTACTTC
TRBJ1-3 many TRBV7-6 - CASSLEGGAASTGNTIYF TGTGCCAGCAGCTTAGAGGGGGGGGCAGCGAGTACTGGAAACACCATATATTTT
TRBJ1-2 - TRBV5-1 TRBD1 CASSPGTGYGYTF TGCGCCAGCAGTCCCGGGACAGGCTATGGCTACACCTTC
TRBJ2-7 once TRBV21-1 - CASSKGTGTGFRFQYF TGTGCCAGCAGCAAAGGGACCGGGACAGGGTTTAGGTTCCAGTACTTC
TRBJ2-7 - TRBV2 - CASSDPRTASYEQYF TGTGCCAGCAGTGACCCTAGGACAGCCTCCTACGAGCAGTACTTC
TRBJ1-1 once TRBV6-1 TRBD1 CASNRQGYTEAFF TGTGCCAGCAATCGACAGGGATACACTGAAGCTTTCTTT
TRBJ1-2 - TRBV5-4 TRBD1 CASSLFGTGQGYTF TGTGCCAGCAGCTTGTTCGGGACAGGACAGGGCTACACCTTC
TRBJ2-3 - TRBV6-1 TRBD2 CASSEAPGGTTDTQYF TGTGCCAGCAGTGAAGCGCCCGGGGGGACCACAGATACGCAGTATTTT
TRBJ2-2 - TRBV13 TRBD2 CASSFRLAGVGELFF TGTGCCAGCAGCTTCCGCCTAGCGGGCGTCGGGGAGCTGTTTTTT
TRBJ2-7 - TRBV7-8 TRBD2 CASSLSGVREQYF TGTGCCAGCAGCTTGAGCGGGGTACGAGAGCAGTACTTC